Included here is one TCR beta chain sequence, with context. This sample was included in a study of cytomegalovirus exposure and HLA in healthy donors. The PCR employed 60 Vbeta primers together with 13 Jbeta primers. Profiled with immunoSEQ multiplex PCR; TCRdb holds only in-frame clones, not every one. The data show around 200,000 clones, 77% seen once. Trimming took off 4 bases at V and 1 base at J, with 11 bases between the two ends. In germline, CDR1 is SGDLS, CDR2 YYNGEE. This CDR3 has 14 residues. The chain employs TRBV9 and TRBJ2-5, with D perhaps TRBD1 (5 bases). The TCR originated in a woman between 55 and 75 years old in good health and CMV-seropositive. Specimen: PBMCs. The CDR3 loop is CASSIGHGQETQYF. CDR3 DNA: TGTGCCAGCAGCATAGGACACGGCCAAGAGACCCAGTACTTC.